The subject of this entry is one T cell receptor (beta chain). Antigen unknown. CDR3 length equals 18 residues. The germline gives CDR1 MGHRA, CDR2 YSYEKL. The V end lost 2 bases, the J end lost 5 bases, and 21 bases lay between the germline ends. This entry is derived from a study of identical twins. One entry per CDR3 protein, called by TCRdb with MiXCR from the 5' RACE reads. The data contain a few hundred thousand distinct CDR3 sequences, more than 9% of them seen just once; the ten biggest clones take up approximately 11%. The study's findings and limits: Out-of-frame TCR alpha sharing in monozygotic twins exceeded recombination model predictions.

No donor was unhealthy or non-Caucasian. J is TRBJ1-4 and V is TRBV4-1, with D tentatively TRBD1 (5 bases). The receptor comes from a man aged 50 to 60 in good health. The sequenced sample was memory T cells sorted from blood. CDR3 in DNA: TGCGCCAGCAGCCAAAAGTCCTGGGGCGCCGAAGGAAATGAAAAACTGTTTTTT. Translation gives CASSQKSWGAEGNEKLFF.